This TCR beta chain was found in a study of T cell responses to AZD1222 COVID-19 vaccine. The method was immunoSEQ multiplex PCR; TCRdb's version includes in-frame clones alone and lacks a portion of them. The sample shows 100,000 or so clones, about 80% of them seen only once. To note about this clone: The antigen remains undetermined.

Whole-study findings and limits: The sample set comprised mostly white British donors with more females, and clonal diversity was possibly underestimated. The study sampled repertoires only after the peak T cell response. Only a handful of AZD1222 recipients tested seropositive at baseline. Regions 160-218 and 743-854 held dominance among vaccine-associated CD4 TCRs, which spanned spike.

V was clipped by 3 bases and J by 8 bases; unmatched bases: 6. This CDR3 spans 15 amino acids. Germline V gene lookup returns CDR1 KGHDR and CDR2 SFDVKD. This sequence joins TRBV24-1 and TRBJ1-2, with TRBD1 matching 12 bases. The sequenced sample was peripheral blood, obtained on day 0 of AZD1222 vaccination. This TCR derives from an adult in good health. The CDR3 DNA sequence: TGTGCCACCAGTGATGGGGGACAGGGGGCGCGAGGCTACACCTTC. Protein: CATSDGGQGARGYTF.